What follows are 32 T cell receptor beta chains derived from one specimen sequenced in a study of radiation and T cells in renal cell carcinoma. TCRdb keeps only in-frame clones here, not all; method: immunoSEQ multiplex PCR. The sample lists 97,000 or so clones, 84% occurring once. Time point meaning: blood 4 weeks post-SBRT, at nephrectomy. Treatment defined: 15 Gy SBRT to primary tumor, nephrectomy 4 weeks later. The sample in question was blood, obtained from a patient whose treatment included radiotherapy and nephrectomy. The receptor source for this set is a man between 60 and 70 years old with renal cell carcinoma.

J is TRBJ2-3 and V is TRBV5-4; D gene uncertain. V lost 0 bases and J lost 5, with 7 bases in between. Germline V lookup: CDR1 SGHNT, CDR2 YYREEE (reference sequence). This CDR3 region has 13 residues. The CDR3: CASSLVGLDTQYF. CDR3 coding DNA: TGTGCCAGCAGCTTGGTTGGGTTAGATACGCAGTATTTT.

The J gene is TRBJ2-1, the V gene TRBV7-3; D might be TRBD2 (5 bases). Germline V gene sequence: CDR1 SGHTA, CDR2 FQGTGA. V was trimmed by 2 bases and J by 6 bases, leaving 14 bases between them. CDR3 length equals 15 residues. The CDR3 DNA is TGTGCCAGCAGCTTAGAAGGACTCCTGACCAATGAGCAGTTCTTC. Translated, it gives CASSLEGLLTNEQFF.

V usage is TRBV25-1 and J usage is TRBJ2-5; 9 positions agree with TRBD2. TRBJ2-7 matches the DNA end more closely, so the J call is doubtful. The length of the CDR3 is 16 residues. CDR1 and CDR2 (germline): MGHDK, SYGVNS. CDR3 amino acids: CASSDSGSDIRREQYF. CDR3 nucleotides: TGTGCCAGCAGCGATAGCGGGAGTGATATAAGGCGCGAGCAGTACTTC.

The chain employs TRBV14 and TRBJ2-7; 7 positions match TRBD2. CDR1 and CDR2 from the germline V gene are SGHDN and FVKESK. The ends lost 2 bases at V and 4 bases at J; junction bases unmatched: 20. This CDR3 is 19 amino acids long. The DNA of the CDR3 is TGTGCCAGCAGCCAATCGGGACTATGGAAACTAGAAGAAGAGTACGAGCAGTACTTC. Its protein product is CASSQSGLWKLEEEYEQYF.

J is TRBJ2-5 and V is TRBV7-2, with D perhaps TRBD2 (5 bases). V was shortened by 5 bases and J by 4 bases, with 11 bases between the two germline ends. Germline assignment: CDR1 SGHTA and CDR2 FQGNSA. The CDR3 has 13 amino acids. For the CDR3, the DNA is TGTGCCAGCAGCGTTAGCGTAAGAGAGACCCAGTACTTC. This encodes CASSVSVRETQYF.

The gene calls are TRBV6-1 and TRBJ2-6, with 8 bases fitting TRBD1. The CDR3 runs to 17 residues. Germline trimming cut 4 bases from V and 2 bases from J; bases unmatched to any gene: 7. Germline V gene lookup returns CDR1 MNHNS and CDR2 SASEGT. The CDR3 protein is CASSAGQGAAGANVLTF. The CDR3 DNA reads TGTGCCAGCAGTGCTGGACAGGGAGCGGCTGGGGCCAACGTCCTGACTTTC.

This chain links TRBV27 with TRBJ1-5; 10 nucleotides line up with TRBD1. The CDR3 loop spans 14 amino acids. The germline gives CDR1 MNHEY, CDR2 SMNVEV (reference sequence). Trimming took 4 bases from V and 6 from J; bases not matched to a gene: 3. CDR3 in DNA: TGTGCCAGCAGTTCGGACAGGGGGTCTCAGCCCCAGCATTTT. It encodes CASSSDRGSQPQHF.

The chain combines TRBV19 with TRBJ2-3; 8 nucleotides agree with TRBD2. With 4 bases clipped from V and 3 bases from J, the junction kept 0 bases outside the gene matches. Germline V gene sequence: CDR1 LNHDA, CDR2 SQIVND (reference sequence). The CDR3 sequence is 13 residues long. CDR3 protein: CASSSGRTDTQYF. The CDR3, as DNA: TGTGCCAGTAGTAGCGGGAGGACAGATACGCAGTATTTT.

The chain combines TRBV27 with TRBJ2-7, with 14 bases that match TRBD2. Looked up from germline, CDR1 is MNHEY and CDR2 is SMNVEV (reference sequence). There are 16 residues in the CDR3. The V segment lost 5 bases and the J segment 0 bases; nucleotides outside the gene matches: 3. CDR3 nucleotides: TGTGCCAGCAGTCCAGGGACTAGCGGGAGCTCCTACGAGCAGTACTTC. It encodes CASSPGTSGSSYEQYF.

This chain uses TRBV19 with TRBJ1-1, with D unclear. The V end was cut by 8 bases, the J end by 4 bases, with 17 bases between. Germline values: CDR1 LNHDA, CDR2 SQIVND (reference sequence). The CDR3 totals 14 residues. CDR3 nucleotides: TGTGCCAGTGGAAGGGCCTTCGAGGGCACTGAAGCTTTCTTT. Its translation is CASGRAFEGTEAFF.

The V and J genes are TRBV10-1 and TRBJ2-7; D is uncertain. The CDR3 has 13 residues. Per germline, CDR1 WNHNN and CDR2 SYGVQD (reference sequence). The V gene lost 6 bases and the J gene lost 6 bases, with 15 bases spanning the gap. The CDR3 spells CASSEVLRSEQYF. DNA of the CDR3: TGCGCCAGCAGCGAGGTCCTCCGGAGCGAGCAGTACTTC.

The chain combines TRBV5-1 with TRBJ2-5; tentative D call: TRBD1 (5 bases). This CDR3 spans 14 amino acids. V lost 4 bases and J lost 4, with 14 bases in between. In germline, CDR1 is SGHRS, CDR2 YFSETQ. CDR3 in amino acids: CASSPQGGRETQYF. The CDR3 bases are TGCGCCAGCAGCCCGCAGGGTGGAAGAGAGACCCAGTACTTC.

J is TRBJ2-7 and V is TRBV28, with TRBD2 identical over 8 bases. Trimming took 4 bases from V and 3 from J; bases not matched to a gene: 14. This CDR3 is built from 17 residues. Germline assignment: CDR1 MDHEN and CDR2 SYDVKM. CDR3: CASSSSGLARGLYEQYF. In DNA, the CDR3 is TGTGCCAGCAGTTCGTCCGGACTAGCCCGAGGACTCTACGAGCAGTACTTC.

The genes are TRBV6-5 and TRBJ2-3, with D possibly matching TRBD2 (6 bases). Per germline, CDR1 MNHEY and CDR2 SVGAGI. The CDR3 has 15 residues. V was cut by 4 bases and J by 0 bases, with 11 bases left in between. The CDR3 spells CASSLGRTSTDTQYF. For the CDR3, the DNA is TGTGCCAGCAGTTTGGGGAGGACTAGCACAGATACGCAGTATTTT.

This clone was picked up one time. The chain carries TRBV27 and TRBJ2-2; the match to TRBD2 covers 11 bases. The CDR3 totals 17 residues. CDR1 and CDR2 from the germline V gene are MNHEY and SMNVEV (reference sequence). V trimming: 8 bases; J trimming: 5 bases; junction bases outside the gene matches: 13. This CDR3 reads CASATARASGRTGELFF. CDR3 DNA sequence: TGTGCCAGCGCAACCGCAAGGGCTAGCGGGAGGACCGGGGAGCTGTTTTTT.

Concerning this clone itself: Sequence at one end of the junction differs from germline and may be a read error. J is TRBJ2-2 and V is TRBV7-2; D is unclear. This CDR3 is 14 amino acids long. Germline loops: CDR1 SGHTA, CDR2 FQGNSA. CDR3 loop: CASCFGSQLGELFF. CDR3 coding DNA: TGTGCCAGCTGCTTTGGGTCCCAACTCGGGGAGCTGTTTTTT.

The V and J genes are TRBV27 and TRBJ2-5, with a tentative D call TRBD2 (7 bases). The V gene lost 7 bases and the J gene lost 5 bases, with 17 bases spanning the gap. Germline values: CDR1 MNHEY, CDR2 SMNVEV (reference sequence). The CDR3 covers 14 residues. The CDR3: CASIMGGAWETQYF. The CDR3 region has the DNA TGTGCCAGCATCATGGGGGGGGCGTGGGAGACCCAGTACTTC.

The CDR3 protein is CASSRLGFLAGGPNNEQFF. CDR3 sequence (DNA): TGTGCCAGCAGCAGACTTGGGTTCTTAGCGGGAGGACCGAACAATGAGCAGTTCTTC. V gene TRBV7-9 combines with J gene TRBJ2-1; 10 positions agree with TRBD2. With V trimmed by 5 bases and J by 5 bases, 18 bases remained unmatched. The CDR3 runs to 19 residues. CDR1 is SEHNR and CDR2 is FQNEAQ in the germline V gene (reference sequence).

The chain employs TRBV15 and TRBJ1-2, with D unclear. CDR3 length: 13 residues. V lost 2 bases and J lost 6, with 10 bases in between. Germline CDR1 LNHNV, CDR2 YYDKDF (reference sequence). In DNA, the CDR3 is TGTGCCACCAGCAGATCTTACACAAATGGCTACACCTTC. Translation: CATSRSYTNGYTF.

V usage is TRBV29-1 and J usage is TRBJ1-1, with D perhaps matching TRBD1 (6 bases). The germline CDR1 and CDR2 sequences are SQVTM and ANQGSEA. V was pared by 0 bases and J by 1 base, with 12 bases between. The CDR3 extends over 15 amino acids. The CDR3 DNA is TGCAGCGTTGAAGAGGGGGCAGGGTCGAACACTGAAGCTTTCTTT. Protein sequence: CSVEEGAGSNTEAFF.

The chain combines TRBV4-1 with TRBJ2-2; 13 bases match TRBD2. The V gene end was trimmed by 1 base and the J gene end by 8 bases; junction bases not matched to a gene: 13. The CDR3 length is 19 residues. The germline CDR1 and CDR2 sequences are MGHRA and YSYEKL. CDR3 sequence (DNA): TGCGCCAGCAGCCAAGGGGATTTGGGACTAGCGGGAAGCCAGGGGGAGCTGTTTTTT. This codes for CASSQGDLGLAGSQGELFF.

This chain connects TRBV6-5 to TRBJ2-3; D unresolved. V shed 4 bases and J shed 5 bases, with 10 bases lying between them. Germline V gene lookup returns CDR1 MNHEY and CDR2 SVGAGI. This CDR3 spans 13 amino acids. The CDR3 nucleotides read TGTGCCAGCAGTTCCATCGGGCAAGATACGCAGTATTTT. Its protein is CASSSIGQDTQYF.

The CDR3 bases are TGTGCCAGTAGTATATCTCACGAAGAGACCCAGTACTTC. Protein sequence: CASSISHEETQYF. This chain uses TRBV19 with TRBJ2-5; no clear D gene. With 2 bases removed from V and 3 bases from J, the gap between germline ends came to 7 bases. The CDR3 has 13 amino acids. CDR1 and CDR2 (germline): LNHDA, SQIVND (reference sequence).

The V and J genes are TRBV5-6 and TRBJ2-2; D is ambiguous. The V gene's germline CDR1 is SGHDT and CDR2 YYEEEE. The CDR3 consists of 13 residues. Trimming took off 0 bases at V and 6 bases at J, with 6 bases between the two ends. DNA of the CDR3: TGTGCCAGCAGCTTGGGTGGGTCCGGGGAGCTGTTTTTT. Translating gives CASSLGGSGELFF.

The chain employs TRBV28 and TRBJ1-1, with D unresolved. V was pared by 2 bases and J by 2 bases, with 15 bases between. This CDR3 is built from 16 residues. Germline lookup yields CDR1 MDHEN and CDR2 SYDVKM. The CDR3 DNA is TGTGCCAGCAGTTTACCCGCTCCAGTGATTAACACTGAAGCTTTCTTT. This sequence encodes CASSLPAPVINTEAFF.

This chain joins TRBV5-6 and TRBJ1-1; TRBD1 matches 7 bases. Germline loops: CDR1 SGHDT, CDR2 YYEEEE. This CDR3 contains 13 residues. After removal of 4 bases from V and 2 bases from J, the junction contained 2 bases not matched to a gene. In nucleotides, the CDR3 is TGTGCCAGCAGCAGGGGGCCAAACACTGAAGCTTTCTTT. It specifies CASSRGPNTEAFF.

J is TRBJ1-1 and V is TRBV7-2; D is possibly TRBD1 (6 bases). The CDR3 totals 16 residues. Germline V CDR1 and CDR2: SGHTA, FQGNSA. The ends were cut back, 4 bases at V and 0 bases at J, with 15 bases in the middle. CDR3 in amino acids: CASSWVTGPMNTEAFF. The DNA for the CDR3 is TGTGCCAGCAGCTGGGTGACAGGCCCAATGAACACTGAAGCTTTCTTT.

The rearrangement links TRBV2 to TRBJ1-3; possibly TRBD1 for D (5 bases). V lost 3 bases to trimming and J lost 0 bases, with 12 bases between them. CDR1 SNHLY and CDR2 FYNNEI come from the germline V gene. This CDR3 contains 16 residues. The CDR3 region has the DNA TGTGCCAGCAGTGAGAACAGGACCCCCTCTGGAAACACCATATATTTT. It is translated as CASSENRTPSGNTIYF.

There are a few counts of this clone. The rearrangement joins TRBV5-1 to TRBJ2-1; 9 bases line up with TRBD2. This CDR3 contains 15 residues. Germline loops: CDR1 SGHRS, CDR2 YFSETQ. The trim removed 0 bases at V and 6 bases at J, leaving 4 bases unmatched. The CDR3 reads CASSLAPGLANEQFF. CDR3 sequence (DNA): TGCGCCAGCAGCTTGGCTCCGGGACTAGCCAATGAGCAGTTCTTC.

The CDR3 sequence is CASSLGGGGINEKLFF. The DNA of the CDR3 is TGTGCCAGCAGCTTGGGAGGGGGCGGTATTAATGAAAAACTGTTTTTT. This chain uses TRBV5-5 with TRBJ1-4; 7 bases line up with TRBD1. The CDR3 consists of 16 residues. The germline V gene encodes CDR1 SGHKS and CDR2 YYEKEE (reference sequence). The J segment lost 4 bases and the V segment lost 0 bases, leaving 6 bases of the junction unmatched.

The rearrangement links TRBV4-1 to TRBJ2-1; 9 positions match TRBD2. The CDR3 extends over 17 amino acids. V shed 0 bases, J shed 2 bases, and the junction held 5 bases outside the gene matches. Germline loops: CDR1 MGHRA, CDR2 YSYEKL. CDR3 residues: CASSQDGGGRAYNEQFF. The DNA for the CDR3 is TGCGCCAGCAGCCAAGATGGAGGCGGGAGGGCCTACAATGAGCAGTTCTTC.

CDR3 amino acids: CASTRTSATYEQYF. CDR3 DNA sequence: TGTGCCAGCACCAGGACTAGCGCCACCTACGAGCAGTACTTC. The J gene is TRBJ2-7, the V gene TRBV6-5, with TRBD2 identical over 9 bases. CDR3 length: 14 residues. V was clipped by 7 bases and J by 2 bases; unmatched bases: 6. Germline V gene sequence: CDR1 MNHEY, CDR2 SVGAGI.